A single sample is the source of the 8 T cell receptor beta chains below, sequenced in a study of T cells in localized non-small cell lung cancer. TCRdb's copy holds only in-frame clones and misses some; the assay was immunoSEQ multiplex PCR. The profile covers tens of thousands of clones, with around nine tenths appearing a single time and roughly 6% taken by the ten largest. The input for sequencing was PBMCs, taken before any cancer treatment. The receptor set was obtained from a man aged 35 to 70 with stage II lung adenocarcinoma.

The rearrangement links TRBV6-1 to TRBJ1-2; TRBD1 matches 10 bases. CDR1 MNHNS and CDR2 SASEGT come from the germline V gene. The CDR3 loop spans 13 amino acids. V lost 1 base to trimming and J lost 7 bases; unmatched junction nucleotides: 0. The CDR3 is CASSEGDRGGYTF. The DNA for the CDR3 is TGTGCCAGCAGTGAAGGGGACAGGGGTGGCTACACCTTC.

This chain links TRBV4-1 with TRBJ2-1, with D hard to call. V lost 1 base and J lost 5, with 9 bases in between. CDR1 and CDR2 (germline): MGHRA, YSYEKL. CDR3 length: 14 residues. This chain's CDR3 is CASSQVGQNNEQFF. CDR3 bases: TGCGCCAGCAGCCAAGTGGGCCAAAACAATGAGCAGTTCTTC.

This clone was observed a handful of times. The chain combines TRBV28 with TRBJ1-4; 7 positions agree with TRBD1. There are 16 residues in the CDR3. Per germline, CDR1 MDHEN and CDR2 SYDVKM. Germline trimming cut 4 bases from V and 3 bases from J; bases unmatched to any gene: 8. The CDR3 spells CASSSGGGAANEKLFF. CDR3 sequence (DNA): TGTGCCAGCAGTTCAGGGGGGGGCGCCGCTAATGAAAAACTGTTTTTT.

V gene TRBV5-1 combines with J gene TRBJ1-1; no definite D call. Germline V gene data show CDR1 as SGHRS and CDR2 as YFSETQ. The CDR3 loop spans 13 amino acids. The V and J ends lost 0 bases and 4 bases respectively, with 7 bases between them. CDR3 nucleotides: TGCGCCAGCAGCTTGGGCCTGGGCACTGAAGCTTTCTTT. Translating it yields CASSLGLGTEAFF. Supplemented by reference TRBV5-1 and TRBJ1-1, the full variable domain reads KAGVTQTPRYLIKTRGQQVTLSCSPISGHRSVSWYQQTPGQGLQFLFEYFSETQRNKGNFPGRFSGRQFSNSRSEMNVSTLELGDSALYLCASSLGLGTEAFFGQGTRLTVV.

This rearrangement joins TRBV27 to TRBJ2-7; D gene unclear. Between the trimmed V and J ends, which lost 4 bases and 7 bases, there was a span of 14 bases. The V gene's germline CDR1 is MNHEY and CDR2 SMNVEV (reference sequence). This CDR3 comprises 13 residues. The CDR3 sequence is CASSSLRSEEQYF. The DNA of the CDR3 is TGTGCCAGCAGTTCCCTCCGGTCGGAAGAGCAGTACTTC.

The V gene is TRBV9, the J gene TRBJ1-1; 7 nucleotides align to TRBD1. This CDR3 is built from 14 residues. The trim removed 4 bases at V and 6 bases at J, leaving 9 bases unmatched. The V gene's germline CDR1 is SGDLS and CDR2 YYNGEE. The CDR3 DNA reads TGTGCCAGCAGCCCCCGACAGGGCTACGCTGAAGCTTTCTTT. Translating gives CASSPRQGYAEAFF. The complete variable domain, with remaining parts taken from reference TRBV9 and TRBJ1-1, reads DSGVTQTPKHLITATGQRVTLRCSPRSGDLSVYWYQQSLDQGLQFLIQYYNGEERAKGNILERFSAQQFPDLHSELNLSSLELGDSALYFCASSPRQGYAEAFFGQGTRLTVV.

This chain uses TRBV7-6 with TRBJ1-6; TRBD1 is a possible D gene (5 bases). Germline CDR1 is SGHVS and CDR2 is FNYEAQ. This CDR3 comprises 14 residues. With 4 bases removed from V and 8 bases from J, the gap between germline ends came to 12 bases. The CDR3 reads CASSSGQADSPLHF. The CDR3 DNA reads as TGTGCCAGCAGCTCGGGGCAGGCAGATTCACCCCTCCACTTT.

V usage is TRBV28 and J usage is TRBJ1-1; unclear D gene. The germline V gene has CDR1 MDHEN and CDR2 SYDVKM. The V and J ends lost 5 bases and 1 base respectively, with 2 bases between them. The CDR3 is made up of 11 amino acids. The CDR3 is CASSQNTEAFF. As DNA, the CDR3 is TGTGCCAGCAGTCAGAACACTGAAGCTTTCTTT.